The clone carrying this T cell receptor beta chain was seen a handful of times. Antigen specificity is unknown. In germline, CDR1 is WSHSY, CDR2 SAAADI. The CDR3 consists of 16 residues. After removal of 3 bases from V and 6 bases from J, the junction contained 8 bases not matched to a gene. These data are taken from a study of response to subunit inactivated influenza vaccine. Study findings and constraints: Seasonal influenza vaccination, on each occasion, was suggested by the authors to recruit few new T cells.

In TCRdb, the RT-PCR reads were re-called with MiXCR into one record per CDR3 protein. The profile shows about 780,000 distinct CDR3 sequences, about 18% of them singletons. This chain uses TRBV10-2 with TRBJ2-7; 13 bases map to TRBD2. The clonotype comes from a man aged 50 or older who received an inactivated influenza vaccine. The source material was PBMCs from blood, sampled more than 4 days after vaccination. The CDR3 DNA sequence: TGCGCCAGCAGTGAACGCGGGACTAGCGGGATTCTCGAGCAGTACTTC. This codes for CASSERGTSGILEQYF.